The 9 T cell receptor beta chains listed next were all sequenced from one sample in a study of cytomegalovirus exposure and HLA in healthy donors. The study ran its PCR with 60 Vbeta and 13 Jbeta primers. TCRdb's table, derived via immunoSEQ multiplex PCR, lists solely in-frame clones and lacks some. The sample holds some 200,000 clones; around 86% are singletons and the top ten take over 5.5%. Sequenced input: PBMCs. Receptor source: a middle-aged man in good health and CMV-seropositive.

The chain uses TRBV10-1 and TRBJ2-4, with 10 bases lining up with TRBD2. Looked up from germline, CDR1 is WNHNN and CDR2 is SYGVQD (reference sequence). The CDR3 spans 15 residues. The V and J ends lost 4 bases and 5 bases, in that order; junction bases with no gene match: 5. CDR3 amino acids: CASSGTSGAENIQYF. The CDR3 region has the DNA TGCGCCAGCAGTGGTACTAGCGGGGCTGAAAACATTCAGTACTTC.

This chain connects TRBV5-1 to TRBJ2-5; the match to TRBD1 covers 7 bases. The J call may be in error: the DNA end matches TRBJ2-7 better. Germline V lookup: CDR1 SGHRS, CDR2 YFSETQ. The CDR3 is 15 amino acids. Here the CDR3 reads CASSLTGDQAYEQYF. The CDR3 region has the DNA TGCGCCAGCAGCTTAACAGGGGACCAAGCCTACGAGCAGTACTTC.

The CDR3 DNA sequence: TGTGCCAGTAGTATAGGACGAGGCAGCTCCTCTGGAAACACCATATATTTT. It encodes CASSIGRGSSSGNTIYF. This chain connects TRBV19 to TRBJ1-3; no definite D call. The germline V gene has CDR1 LNHDA and CDR2 SQIVND (reference sequence). The CDR3 runs 17 residues. The V and J ends lost 1 base and 0 bases respectively, with 13 bases between them.

The chain joins TRBV30 to TRBJ1-1, with 10 nucleotides matching TRBD1. V shed 1 base, J shed 4 bases, and the junction held 9 bases outside the gene matches. The CDR3 extends over 16 amino acids. Per germline, CDR1 GTSNPN and CDR2 SVGIG (reference sequence). CDR3 loop: CAWSGGQGYRGTEAFF. The CDR3 DNA sequence: TGTGCCTGGAGTGGGGGACAGGGGTACCGGGGCACTGAAGCTTTCTTT.

The chain recombines TRBV18 with TRBJ2-5; TRBD1 agrees at 7 bases. The DNA end is more similar to TRBJ2-7, so the J call may be wrong. Germline V gene sequence: CDR1 KGHSH, CDR2 LQKENI. The CDR3 spans 15 residues. CDR3 in DNA: TGTGCCAGCTCTCTAGGACAGGTCGACGGTTACGAGCAGTACTTC. Translation: CASSLGQVDGYEQYF.

The chain recombines TRBV7-9 with TRBJ1-1, with a tentative D call TRBD1 (6 bases). CDR1 is SEHNR, CDR2 FQNEAQ, per germline (reference sequence). The CDR3 totals 13 residues. Trimming pared 4 bases from V and 1 base from J, leaving 7 bases between. This CDR3 is CASSSTGNTEAFF. CDR3 coding DNA: TGTGCCAGCAGCTCGACAGGGAACACTGAAGCTTTCTTT.

J is TRBJ2-3 and V is TRBV5-1; perhaps TRBD2 as D (5 bases). The CDR3 consists of 13 residues. Per the germline V gene, CDR1 is SGHRS and CDR2 is YFSETQ. Trimming cost V 9 bases and J 1 base, with 12 bases left between them. Here the CDR3 DNA reads TGCGCCACGAGCCTAGCTGGCACAGATACGCAGTATTTT. Translation: CATSLAGTDTQYF. Full variable domain (rest looked up from reference TRBV5-1 and TRBJ2-3): KAGVTQTPRYLIKTRGQQVTLSCSPISGHRSVSWYQQTPGQGLQFLFEYFSETQRNKGNFPGRFSGRQFSNSRSEMNVSTLELGDSALYLCATSLAGTDTQYFGPGTRLTVL.

This clone has only one observation. The gene calls are TRBV11-2 and TRBJ1-1, with a weak D call TRBD1 (5 bases). Trimming removed 2 bases from V and 0 bases from J, with 10 bases in between. The CDR3 totals 15 residues. Germline loops: CDR1 SGHAT, CDR2 FQNNGV. This CDR3 is CASSLPTAMNTEAFF. The CDR3 nucleotides are TGTGCCAGCAGCTTACCGACAGCCATGAACACTGAAGCTTTCTTT.

The chain links TRBV27 to TRBJ2-7; 8 bases are a match to TRBD1. CDR3 length: 14 amino acids. Per germline, CDR1 MNHEY and CDR2 SMNVEV (reference sequence). J was trimmed by 4 bases and V by 6 bases; bases with no gene match: 8. CDR3 sequence: CASRVTGARYEQYF. CDR3 in DNA: TGTGCCAGCAGGGTGACAGGGGCACGGTACGAGCAGTACTTC.